This T cell receptor (beta chain) came from a study of cytomegalovirus exposure and HLA in healthy donors. Study information: In a previous analysis, about 100 million unique TCR beta sequences were found from about 190 million T cells. General study findings and limits: In an earlier analysis, in some 500 donors, most V segments appeared productive either ~87% or ~30% of the time.

The PCR contained 60 Vbeta and 13 Jbeta primers. The method was immunoSEQ multiplex PCR; TCRdb's version includes in-frame clones alone and lacks a portion of them. The table includes 50,000 to 70,000 clones, 65% to 75% detected once. Trimming removed 8 bases at V and 3 bases at J, with 9 bases between. CDR3 size: 12 residues. Germline V CDR1 and CDR2: SNHLY, FYNNEI. A word on this clone: Its antigen is undetermined.

The clonotype was recovered from a man in his thirties or forties in good health and CMV-seropositive. Sequencing was performed on PBMCs. The chain couples TRBV2 to TRBJ2-3; the D gene is possibly TRBD2 (6 bases). CDR3 amino acids: CASGLATDTQYF. The CDR3 DNA follows: TGTGCCAGCGGGCTAGCGACAGATACGCAGTATTTT.